Below, one T cell receptor (beta chain) is given with its context. Its antigen is undetermined. These data come from a study of cytomegalovirus exposure and HLA in healthy donors. Study outcomes and limitations: Fewer N-insertions (relative to the roughly 700-donor mean) were reportedly seen in an Asian-associated ancestry cluster in a later analysis.

PCR involved 60 Vbeta and 13 Jbeta primers. The protocol was immunoSEQ multiplex PCR, while the TCRdb copy is restricted to in-frame clones and leaves out a portion. The table shows some 180,000 clones, with about 79% occurring only once. The CDR3 runs to 17 residues. V shed 2 bases, J shed 8 bases, and the junction held 10 bases outside the gene matches. CDR1 is SGHTA and CDR2 is FQGTGA in the germline V gene. Specimen: PBMCs. This TCR was sampled from a girl aged 2-9 years in good health and CMV-seropositive. This chain joins TRBV7-3 and TRBJ2-1; 12 bases map to TRBD2. The CDR3 spells CASSLGPSGRAADEQFF. The CDR3 DNA reads as TGTGCCAGCAGCTTAGGGCCTAGCGGGAGGGCCGCGGATGAGCAGTTCTTC.